This T cell receptor beta chain stems from a study of vaccination and CD4 T cells after COVID-19. Oncomine TCR Beta short-read sequencing was applied to DNA from cultured CD4+ T cells. TCRdb recomputed calls from the PCR reads with MiXCR, one row per CDR3 protein. Among 17,000 or so distinct CDR3 sequences listed, less than 50% were seen once. As concerns this clonotype: Antigen specificity is unknown.

Treatment specified: roughly ten-day PBMC culture with coronavirus spike peptide pools or control peptides (ViraFEST assay). The sequence derives from a human donor who had recovered from COVID-19. The sequencing used CD4+ T cells from blood, cultured in vitro, collected after SARS-CoV-2 vaccination.

The CDR3 DNA reads as TGCGCCAGCAGCTTACTCCCAGGTTCGTATCAGCCCCAGCATTTT. It specifies CASSLLPGSYQPQHF. The V and J genes are TRBV5-1 and TRBJ1-5; no clear D gene. Trimming shortened V by 2 bases and J by 5 bases, and 14 bases separated the two germline ends. From germline, CDR1 is SGHRS and CDR2 YFSETQ. The CDR3 length is 15 residues.